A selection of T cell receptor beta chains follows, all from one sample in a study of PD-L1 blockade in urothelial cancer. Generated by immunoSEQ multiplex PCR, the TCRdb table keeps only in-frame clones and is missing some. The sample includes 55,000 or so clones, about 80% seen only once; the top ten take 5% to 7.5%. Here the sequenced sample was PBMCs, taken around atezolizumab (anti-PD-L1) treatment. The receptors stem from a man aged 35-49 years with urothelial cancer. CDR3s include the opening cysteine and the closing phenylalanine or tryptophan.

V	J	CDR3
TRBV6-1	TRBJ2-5	CASSEILSLETQYF
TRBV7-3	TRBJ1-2	CASSLVGGMAYGYTF
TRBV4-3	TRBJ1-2	CASSQGEGPYGYTF
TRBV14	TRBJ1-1	CASSQATGQNTEAFF
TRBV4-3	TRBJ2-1	CASSRGDMASNEQFF
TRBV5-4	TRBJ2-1	CASSRPGTGNNEQFF
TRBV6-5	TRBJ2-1	CASSSKGAAQFF
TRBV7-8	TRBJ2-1	CASSRLSLQGIPYNEQFF
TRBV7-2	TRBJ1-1	CASSFKTGGAEAFF
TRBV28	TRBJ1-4	CASSLTGGNEKLFF
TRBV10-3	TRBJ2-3	CATKGGVGTDTQYF
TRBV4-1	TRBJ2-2	CASSQTSGSLTGELFF
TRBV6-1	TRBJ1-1	CASSADRRNTEAFF
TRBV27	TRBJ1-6	CASSSPLRGRNSPLHF
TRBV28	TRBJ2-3	CASRPSGSGTDTQYF
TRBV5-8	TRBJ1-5	CASSLGDSLRNQPQHF
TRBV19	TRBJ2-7	CASSIDRQGSYEQYF
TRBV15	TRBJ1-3	CATSRERTDGNTIYF
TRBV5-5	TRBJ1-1	CASSFTANTEAFF
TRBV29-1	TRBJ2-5	CSVGASGSQTQYF
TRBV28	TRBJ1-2	CASSPRGNYGYTF
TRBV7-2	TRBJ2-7	CASSPGPTGEQYF